This T cell receptor beta chain came from a study of OX40 agonist ivuxolimab in advanced cancers. About the full investigation: Ivuxolimab was an agonistic, fully human IgG2 monoclonal antibody directed against OX40 (CD134), a costimulatory receptor. Intravenous ivuxolimab was administered to patients every 2 weeks at six dose levels: 0.01, 0.1, 0.3, 1.5, 3 and 10 mg/kg. Of the approximately 54 patients in dose escalation, some 20 had hepatocellular carcinoma, around 15 had melanoma, 9 had renal cell carcinoma and 9 had head and neck cancer. In the dose-escalation cohort, around 80% of patients were male, and the mean age was 60 years with a range of roughly 20 to 80. Prior anti-PD-1, anti-PD-L1 or anti-CTLA-4 therapy was permitted, and checkpoint inhibitors had been received by around 39% of dose-escalation patients. Partial responses occurred in three dose-escalation patients: two with cutaneous melanoma and one with hepatocellular carcinoma. The purpose of peripheral TCRbeta sequencing was to test whether ivuxolimab changed TCR sequence diversity and led to clonal T-cell expansion. The monotherapy dose-escalation portion (N of about 50 patients) of the phase I ivuxolimab trial is reported in the paper.

Genomic DNA was isolated from the sorted cells so that the TCRbeta CDR3 region could be sequenced. TCRbeta CDR3 regions were sequenced using the immunoSEQ Assay. The table comes from immuneACCESS by way of TCRdb, which keeps in-frame sequences with V and J called. Part of the clones is missing from these tables; in studies checked, under half for an unresolved V gene and the rest for unknown reasons. Across this sample there are 40,000 to 60,000 clones, with about 75% seen only once. Over 6.5% of the sample is taken by the ten largest. Patients with autoimmune disease history or receiving systemic immunosuppression were excluded from the trial. Peripheral blood for TCR sequencing was collected from all dose cohorts at baseline, on cycle 4 day 1, and on cycle 7 day 1. The samples were drawn from a first-in-human, open-label, multicenter phase I dose-escalation trial of ivuxolimab. Adults with locally advanced or metastatic melanoma, renal cell carcinoma, hepatocellular carcinoma or head and neck squamous cell carcinoma were enrolled in the trial. CD4+ and CD8+ T cells were sorted separately from peripheral blood before TCR sequencing.

The CDR1 and CDR2 encoded by the germline V gene are SGDLS and YYNGEE. Germline trimming: 4 bases from V, 5 bases from J; junction bases outside gene matches: 2. The CDR3 runs 14 amino acids, cysteine and phenylalanine included. Only the CDR3 DNA is retained, 42 bases long and in frame from the first base. Study-wide conclusions, independent of this receptor: At doses of 0.1 to 3.0 mg/kg, clonal expansion of both CD4+ and CD8+ T cells in blood was seen between baseline and week 6. Low levels of normalized T-cell clonal expansion were also seen in some patients who did not respond. The antigen specificity of the peripheral T cells that underwent clonal expansion was not determined. In the 0.1-3.0 mg/kg groups, partial responders were among the patients with the lowest normalized peripheral clonal expansion, particularly in CD8+ T cells. After ivuxolimab, more expanded clones were found on average in CD8+ T cells than in CD4+ T cells.

Comments on this clone: Which antigen it targets is not known. Within one base of it there is no much larger clone, and no base qualities were kept.

The rearranged segments are TRBV9 and TRBJ2-3; 12 middle bases align to TRBD2. The sequenced sample was CD4+ or CD8+ T cells sorted from blood, obtained in a trial of the OX40 agonist ivuxolimab. This receptor was taken from an adult with an advanced solid tumor such as melanoma, head and neck, liver or kidney cancer. In nucleotide form, the sequence is TGTGCCAGCAGCCTAGCGGGAGGGGGAGATACGCAGTATTTT. It translates as CASSLAGGGDTQYF.